The 21 T cell receptor beta chains below were found in one sample sequenced in a study of low-dose radiotherapy and immunotherapy resistance in tumors. Covering alpha and beta chains, TRAV- and TRBV-specific primers were used for the first-strand cDNA. TCRs were put through roughly 20 PCR cycles of amplification with Phusion. A constant-region primer and the V-primer adapter served as the primer pair. TCRdb ran MiXCR on the reads and lists one entry per CDR3 protein. The sample lists 40,000 or so distinct CDR3 sequences, approximately 26% occurring once. Time point specified: after trial treatment. Noted treatment: LDRT plus nivolumab, ipilimumab, low-dose cyclophosphamide and aspirin (RACIN trial). Sequenced material: PBMCs, taken after low-dose radiotherapy plus immunotherapy. Every receptor here comes from a male donor with prostate cancer.

This clonotype was picked up many times. One junction end does not reproduce the germline sequence, and a read error may be involved. The chain is built from TRBV5-1 and TRBJ2-3; unclear D gene. Germline V gene data show CDR1 as SGHRS and CDR2 as YFSETQ. The CDR3 is made up of 14 amino acids. The CDR3 sequence is CASSLRTSTDTQYF. The CDR3 coding sequence is TGTGCCAGCAGCTTGAGGACCAGCACAGATACGCAGTATTTT.

There are many counts of this clonotype. This chain connects TRBV28 to TRBJ1-4, with TRBD1 matching over 9 bases. This CDR3 is built from 14 residues. The germline gives CDR1 MDHEN, CDR2 SYDVKM. V lost 5 bases, J lost 5 bases, and 3 bases stayed unmatched. CDR3 loop: CASSTGGANEKLFF. The CDR3 DNA is TGTGCCAGCAGTACAGGGGGCGCCAATGAAAAACTGTTTTTT.

Only a few counts were recorded for this clonotype. This sequence joins TRBV30 and TRBJ2-7, with TRBD2 matching 8 bases. The length of the CDR3 is 14 residues. Per the germline V gene, CDR1 is GTSNPN and CDR2 is SVGIG (reference sequence). Trimming removed 3 bases from V and 1 base from J; junction bases left unmatched: 5. CDR3 protein: CAWSTGGPSYEQYF. CDR3 nucleotides: TGTGCCTGGAGCACGGGGGGGCCATCCTACGAGCAGTACTTC.

The chain carries TRBV18 and TRBJ1-2; D gene ambiguous. The CDR3 contains 13 residues. Germline CDR1 KGHSH, CDR2 LQKENI. The V gene lost 5 bases and the J gene lost 1 base, with 8 bases spanning the gap. CDR3 region: CASSEQSNYGYTF. As DNA, the CDR3 is TGTGCCAGCTCAGAACAGAGTAACTATGGCTACACCTTC.

This clonotype was observed many times. In DNA form, the CDR3 reads TGCGCCAGCAGCCGTCCGGGACTAGCGCCCTACGAGCAGTACTTC. Translation gives CASSRPGLAPYEQYF. This chain uses TRBV4-1 with TRBJ2-7; TRBD2 agrees at 10 bases. With 4 bases clipped from V and 2 bases from J, the junction kept 5 bases outside the gene matches. Germline-derived CDR1 and CDR2 are MGHRA and YSYEKL. The CDR3 consists of 15 residues.

There are many counts of this clonotype. This rearrangement joins TRBV28 to TRBJ2-7; D is possibly TRBD2 (5 bases). V was cut by 4 bases and J by 6 bases, with 19 bases left in between. The CDR3 is 15 amino acids. Per germline, CDR1 MDHEN and CDR2 SYDVKM. For the CDR3, the DNA is TGTGCCAGCAGTTCACTAGACAACCTTCGCCTCGAGCAGTACTTC. Translation: CASSSLDNLRLEQYF. The variable domain in full, completed from reference TRBV28 and TRBJ2-7, reads DVKVTQSSRYLVKRTGEKVFLECVQDMDHENMFWYRQDPGLGLRLIYFSYDVKMKEKGDIPEGYSVSREKKERFSLILESASTNQTSMYLCASSSLDNLRLEQYFGPGTRLTVT.

Regarding this clonotype: This probably arose from a read error, given a far larger clone one base away. The V gene is TRBV20-1, the J gene TRBJ2-1; the D gene is possibly TRBD2 (5 bases). This CDR3 spans 12 amino acids. CDR1 DFQATT and CDR2 SNEGSKA come from the germline V gene (reference sequence). This chain's CDR3 is CVPKADQETQFF. DNA for the CDR3: TGCGTCCCCAAAGCGGATCAAGAGACCCAGTTCTTC.

The chain uses TRBV15 and TRBJ2-7; unclear D gene. V lost 3 bases, J lost 2 bases, and 8 bases lay in between. Germline assignment: CDR1 LNHNV and CDR2 YYDKDF (reference sequence). This CDR3 has 13 residues. The CDR3 spells CATSSWSTYEQYF. CDR3 bases: TGTGCCACCAGCAGCTGGTCCACCTACGAGCAGTACTTC.

This clonotype was recorded at least ten times. The chain is built from TRBV6-2 or TRBV6-3 and TRBJ2-5; D is unclear. CDR3 length: 15 residues. V lost 1 base and J 2 bases, leaving 11 bases between the germline ends. Germline lookup yields CDR1 MNHEY and CDR2 SVGEGT. DNA for the CDR3: TGTGCCAGCAGTTACTGGCCGCGAATTCAAGAGACCCAGTACTTC. Protein: CASSYWPRIQETQYF.

This clonotype was detected a few times. The CDR3 is CASSQEWGGELFF. The CDR3, as DNA: TGTGCCAGCAGCCAAGAATGGGGCGGGGAGCTGTTTTTT. The rearrangement links TRBV14 to TRBJ2-2; no definite D call. Germline loops: CDR1 SGHDN, CDR2 FVKESK. Trimming took 0 bases from V and 7 from J, leaving 6 bases between them. The CDR3 extends over 13 amino acids.

This clonotype was counted ten times or more. The J gene is TRBJ1-1, the V gene TRBV24-1; D is uncertain. In germline, CDR1 is KGHDR, CDR2 SFDVKD. The CDR3 runs 13 residues. The V and J ends lost 1 base and 9 bases respectively, with 11 bases between them. CDR3 loop: CATSDLRSPQAFF. The CDR3 region has the DNA TGTGCCACCAGTGATTTAAGATCCCCTCAAGCTTTCTTT.

This clonotype occurred many times. This chain uses TRBV20-1 with TRBJ2-7; D perhaps matches TRBD2 (6 bases). The ends were cut back, 0 bases at V and 0 bases at J, with 12 bases in the middle. The germline CDR1 and CDR2 sequences are DFQATT and SNEGSKA (reference sequence). The CDR3 has 15 amino acids. CDR3 nucleotides: TGCAGTGCTAGAGATATCACCGGGAGCTCCTACGAGCAGTACTTC. Translated, it gives CSARDITGSSYEQYF.

This chain joins TRBV28 and TRBJ2-7, with TRBD1 matching over 9 bases. Germline V gene sequence: CDR1 MDHEN, CDR2 SYDVKM. This CDR3 is 18 amino acids long. V shed 3 bases, J shed 3 bases, and the junction held 15 bases outside the gene matches. The CDR3 DNA sequence: TGTGCCAGCAGTTTCTGTCTAAACCGGGACAGGGTCTTCTACGAGCAGTACTTC. It translates to CASSFCLNRDRVFYEQYF.

This clonotype showed up many times. This chain joins TRBV5-5 and TRBJ1-2; no clear D gene. The CDR3 consists of 14 residues. The V gene's germline CDR1 is SGHKS and CDR2 YYEKEE (reference sequence). Trimming removed 4 bases from V and 4 bases from J, with 14 bases in between. Written as DNA, the CDR3 is TGTGCCAGCAGCCCCTATTACGGAGCCTATGGCTACACCTTC. Its translation: CASSPYYGAYGYTF.

The genes are TRBV7-9 and TRBJ2-1; the match to TRBD2 covers 10 bases. The CDR3 covers 15 residues. V dropped 5 bases and J dropped 10; count of bases not matched to a gene: 11. The germline V gene has CDR1 SEHNR and CDR2 FQNEAQ (reference sequence). CDR3 in amino acids: CASSPTLAGAREQFF. The CDR3 DNA follows: TGTGCCAGCAGCCCCACCCTAGCGGGAGCTCGGGAGCAGTTCTTC. Full variable domain (missing parts from reference TRBV7-9 and TRBJ2-1): DTGVSQNPRHKITKRGQNVTFRCDPISEHNRLYWYRQTLGQGPEFLTYFQNEAQLEKSRLLSDRFSAERPKGSFSTLEIQRTEQGDSAMYLCASSPTLAGAREQFFGPGTRLTVL.

This clonotype was seen at least ten times. The V and J genes are TRBV2 and TRBJ2-6; D uncertain. Trimming left V 6 bases short and J 0 bases short, with 3 bases between. The CDR3 runs to 13 residues. CDR1 is SNHLY, CDR2 FYNNEI, per germline. As DNA, the CDR3 is TGTGCCAGCAGCACCTCTGGGGCCAACGTCCTGACTTTC. Translating gives CASSTSGANVLTF.

This clonotype was counted at least ten times. The rearrangement joins TRBV24-1 to TRBJ1-5, with D unresolved. V dropped 7 bases and J dropped 0 bases, with 6 bases sitting between them. Germline lookup yields CDR1 KGHDR and CDR2 SFDVKD. CDR3 length equals 13 residues. The CDR3 region is CATRGNSNQPQHF. The DNA of the CDR3 is TGTGCCACCAGGGGGAATAGCAATCAGCCCCAGCATTTT.

As regards this clonotype: A read error likely explains this, since a far larger clone differs by one base. The V and J genes are TRBV6-6 and TRBJ2-1; possible D gene TRBD1, 6 bases. CDR3 size: 14 residues. In germline, CDR1 is MNHNY, CDR2 SVGAGI (reference sequence). With 7 bases removed from V and 10 bases from J, the gap between germline ends came to 20 bases. CDR3 DNA: TGTGCCAGCACCCCGGACAGAGGAGGCTACGAGCAGTTCTTC. Its translation is CASTPDRGGYEQFF.

Ten or more counts support this clonotype. The CDR3 nucleotides are TGTGCCAGCAGCCTCCGGGGGGTCACAGAGCCCCAGCATTTT. Protein: CASSLRGVTEPQHF. The genes are TRBV27 and TRBJ1-5, with D possibly matching TRBD1 (5 bases). The germline V and J ends were trimmed by 6 bases and 8 bases, with 17 bases remaining between them. This CDR3 comprises 14 residues. Germline V gene lookup returns CDR1 MNHEY and CDR2 SMNVEV (reference sequence).

Many counts were recorded for this clonotype. The CDR3 sequence: CSPSQGTLTEAFF. The CDR3 nucleotides are TGCAGCCCCTCACAGGGGACTCTCACTGAAGCTTTCTTT. This sequence joins TRBV29-1 and TRBJ1-1; 7 nucleotides match TRBD1. Germline CDR1 is SQVTM and CDR2 is ANQGSEA. There are 13 residues in the CDR3. The V and J ends lost 8 bases and 4 bases, in that order; junction bases with no gene match: 10.

This clonotype was detected ten times or more. The chain links TRBV4-1 to TRBJ1-2, with unresolved D. Germline CDR1 is MGHRA and CDR2 is YSYEKL. There are 15 residues in the CDR3. The ends were cut back, 1 base at V and 2 bases at J, with 11 bases in the middle. The CDR3 here is CASSQVASTNYGYTF. As DNA, the CDR3 is TGCGCCAGCAGCCAAGTGGCCAGCACAAACTATGGCTACACCTTC.